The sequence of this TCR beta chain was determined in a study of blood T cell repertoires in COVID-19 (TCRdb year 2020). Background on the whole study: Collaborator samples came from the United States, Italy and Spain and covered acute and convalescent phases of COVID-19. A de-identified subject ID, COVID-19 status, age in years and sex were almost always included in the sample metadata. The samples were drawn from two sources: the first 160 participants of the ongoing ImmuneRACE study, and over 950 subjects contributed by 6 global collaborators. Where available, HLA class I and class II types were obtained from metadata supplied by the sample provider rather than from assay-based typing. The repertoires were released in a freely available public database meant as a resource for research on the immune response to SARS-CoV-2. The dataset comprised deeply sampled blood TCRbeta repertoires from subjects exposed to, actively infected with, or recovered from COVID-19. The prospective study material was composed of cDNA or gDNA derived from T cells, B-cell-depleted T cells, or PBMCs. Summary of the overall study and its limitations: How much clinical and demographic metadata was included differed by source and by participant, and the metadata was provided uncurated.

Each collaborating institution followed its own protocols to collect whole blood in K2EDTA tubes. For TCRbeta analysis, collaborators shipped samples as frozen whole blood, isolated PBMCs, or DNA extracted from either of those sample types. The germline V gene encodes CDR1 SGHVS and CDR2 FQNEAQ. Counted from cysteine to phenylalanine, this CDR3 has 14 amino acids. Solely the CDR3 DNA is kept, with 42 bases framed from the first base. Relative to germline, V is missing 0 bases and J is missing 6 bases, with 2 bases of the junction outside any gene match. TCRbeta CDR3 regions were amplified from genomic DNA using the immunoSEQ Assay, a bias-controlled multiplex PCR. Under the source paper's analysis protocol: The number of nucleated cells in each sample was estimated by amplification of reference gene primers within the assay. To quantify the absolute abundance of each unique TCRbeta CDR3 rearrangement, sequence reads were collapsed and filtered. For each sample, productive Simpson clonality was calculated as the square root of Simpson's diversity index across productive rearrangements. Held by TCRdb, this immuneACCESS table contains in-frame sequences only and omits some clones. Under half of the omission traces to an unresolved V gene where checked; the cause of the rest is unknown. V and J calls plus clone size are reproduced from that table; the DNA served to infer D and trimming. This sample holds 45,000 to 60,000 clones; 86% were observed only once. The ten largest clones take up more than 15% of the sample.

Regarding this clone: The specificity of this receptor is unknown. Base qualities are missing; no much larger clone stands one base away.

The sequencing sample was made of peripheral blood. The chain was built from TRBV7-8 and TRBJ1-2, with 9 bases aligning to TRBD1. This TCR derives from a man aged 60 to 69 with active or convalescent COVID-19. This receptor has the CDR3 CASSLARTGDGYTF. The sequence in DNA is TGTGCCAGCAGCTTAGCTAGGACAGGGGATGGCTACACCTTC.